This passage covers 23 T cell receptor beta chains from one sample sequenced in a study of blood T cell repertoires in COVID-19. This table comes from immunoSEQ multiplex PCR, and its TCRdb copy is limited to in-frame clones, with some not included. The table has about 15,000 clones, 80% to 85% seen once. Material for sequencing was peripheral blood. These receptors all stem from a man older than 75 with active or convalescent COVID-19.

The chain combines TRBV7-8 with TRBJ1-6; D is undetermined. V gave up 1 base and J gave up 6 bases, with 7 bases separating them. The CDR3 consists of 14 residues. The germline V gene has CDR1 SGHVS and CDR2 FQNEAQ. The CDR3, as DNA: TGTGCCAGCAGCTTAGGGTCGGTTAATTCACCCCTCCACTTT. Its protein is CASSLGSVNSPLHF.

The chain recombines TRBV3-1 (or the pseudogene TRBV3-2) with TRBJ1-2; D possibly corresponds to TRBD1 (6 bases). Looked up from germline, CDR1 is LGHDT and CDR2 is YNNKEL (reference sequence). The V end lost 4 bases, the J end lost 3 bases, and 15 bases lay between the germline ends. The CDR3 length is 15 residues. The CDR3 sequence is CASSPPSRGDYGYTF. CDR3 DNA sequence: TGTGCCAGCAGCCCCCCGAGCAGGGGTGACTATGGCTACACCTTC.

This sequence joins TRBV28 and TRBJ1-5; 8 nucleotides align to TRBD1. CDR3 size: 15 residues. CDR1 MDHEN and CDR2 SYDVKM come from the germline V gene. With V trimmed by 3 bases and J by 4 bases, 5 bases remained unmatched. The CDR3 DNA reads as TGTGCCAGCAGTTTCCTGGACAGGGATAATCAGCCCCAGCATTTT. As protein: CASSFLDRDNQPQHF.

This CDR3 is CATRSTEYYNEQFF. CDR3 in DNA: TGTGCCACCCGGTCGACAGAATACTACAATGAGCAGTTCTTC. The chain carries TRBV6-6 and TRBJ2-1, with a weak D call TRBD1 (5 bases). Germline V gene data show CDR1 as MNHNY and CDR2 as SVGAGI (reference sequence). The CDR3 runs 14 residues. Trimming stripped 10 bases from V and 3 bases from J, with 16 bases between.

The rearrangement links TRBV18 to TRBJ1-2, with D hard to call. The V gene's germline CDR1 is KGHSH and CDR2 LQKENI. This CDR3 is built from 14 residues. The V end was cut by 3 bases, the J end by 2 bases, with 10 bases between. The CDR3: CASSPTGVNYGYTF. The DNA of the CDR3 is TGTGCCAGCTCACCCACCGGAGTGAACTATGGCTACACCTTC.

The chain recombines TRBV5-6 with TRBJ1-4, with 7 bases identical to TRBD1. CDR3 length: 16 amino acids. CDR1 is SGHDT, CDR2 YYEEEE, per germline. V shed 4 bases and J 6 bases; nucleotides not matched to a gene: 12. For the CDR3, the DNA is TGTGCCAGCAGCCTCGGGACAGTGGGTCGACATGAAAAACTGTTTTTT. This gives the protein CASSLGTVGRHEKLFF.

J is TRBJ2-2 and V is TRBV5-1, with D maybe TRBD1 (6 bases). The CDR3 totals 14 residues. CDR1 and CDR2 (germline): SGHRS, YFSETQ. V was trimmed by 5 bases and J by 2 bases, leaving 10 bases between them. In DNA, the CDR3 is TGCGCCAGCAGGGAGGACAGTAACACCGGGGAGCTGTTTTTT. Translation: CASREDSNTGELFF.

The V and J genes are TRBV6-5 and TRBJ1-2, with D perhaps matching TRBD1 (5 bases). V dropped 6 bases and J dropped 8 bases, with 22 bases sitting between them. CDR3 length equals 15 residues. Germline V CDR1 and CDR2: MNHEY, SVGAGI. The CDR3 DNA is TGTGCCAGCAGACCCGAAGCGTCGGGTTACAGGGGCTACACCTTC. Encoded protein: CASRPEASGYRGYTF.

The chain couples TRBV15 to TRBJ2-3, with D maybe TRBD1 (5 bases). Trimming pared 0 bases from V and 1 base from J, leaving 14 bases between. CDR3 size: 17 residues. Germline V CDR1 and CDR2: LNHNV, YYDKDF (reference sequence). The CDR3 nucleotides are TGTGCCACCAGCAGAGATCCCCTCAGGGTTCGCACAGATACGCAGTATTTT. This encodes CATSRDPLRVRTDTQYF.

The chain uses TRBV6-4 and TRBJ2-3; TRBD2 aligns across 11 bases. The CDR3 consists of 16 residues. Losses at the gene ends were 6 bases for V and 4 bases for J; bases not matched to a gene: 9. CDR1 MRHNA and CDR2 SNTAGT come from the germline V gene. The CDR3 coding sequence is TGTGCCAGCAGCGGCCTTAGCGGGGGGGCCCCAGATACGCAGTATTTT. Its protein is CASSGLSGGAPDTQYF.

This chain connects TRBV7-8 to TRBJ2-1, with TRBD2 matching over 10 bases. Germline CDR1 SGHVS, CDR2 FQNEAQ. V lost 6 bases to trimming and J lost 0 bases; unmatched junction nucleotides: 11. This CDR3 contains 18 residues. In DNA, the CDR3 is TGTGCCAGCAGGGAGTTAGCGGGGGGCACTAGCTCCTACAATGAGCAGTTCTTC. Residues: CASRELAGGTSSYNEQFF.

The chain uses TRBV7-8 and TRBJ1-4; 8 positions agree with TRBD1. The CDR3 totals 15 residues. With V trimmed by 6 bases and J by 4 bases, 7 bases remained unmatched. Germline lookup yields CDR1 SGHVS and CDR2 FQNEAQ. The CDR3 sequence: CASSPGTGINEKLFF. In DNA, the CDR3 is TGTGCCAGCAGTCCTGGGACAGGAATTAATGAAAAACTGTTTTTT. Full variable domain (remainder filled in from reference TRBV7-8 and TRBJ1-4): GAGVSQSPRYKVAKRGQDVALRCDPISGHVSLFWYQQALGQGPEFLTYFQNEAQLDKSGLPSDRFFAERPEGSVSTLKIQRTQQEDSAVYLCASSPGTGINEKLFFGSGTQLSVL.

The chain links TRBV12-3 or TRBV12-4 to TRBJ1-2; 8 bases are shared with TRBD1. V was clipped by 6 bases and J by 5 bases; unmatched bases: 5. The CDR3 has 13 residues. DNA of the CDR3: TGTGCCAGCAGCATGGACAGGGTGTATGGCTACACCTTC. This translates into CASSMDRVYGYTF.

V usage is TRBV19 and J usage is TRBJ2-7; D might be TRBD2 (6 bases). CDR1 and CDR2 (germline): LNHDA, SQIVND (reference sequence). Trimming took 3 bases from V and 1 from J, leaving 13 bases between them. The CDR3 sequence is 15 residues long. The CDR3 reads CASSIRTGGSYEQYF. The DNA of the CDR3 is TGTGCCAGTAGTATCCGGACTGGGGGGTCCTACGAGCAGTACTTC.

This clone turned up a few times. V and J are TRBV3-1 (or the pseudogene TRBV3-2) and TRBJ2-2, with D possibly TRBD1 on 5 matching bases. Trimming shortened V by 4 bases and J by 8 bases, and 11 bases separated the two germline ends. The CDR3 loop spans 13 amino acids. Per germline, CDR1 LGHDT and CDR2 YNNKEL (reference sequence). The CDR3 here is CASSRRAGGELFF. The CDR3 DNA follows: TGTGCCAGCAGCCGCCGTGCAGGGGGGGAGCTGTTTTTT.

V usage is TRBV5-6 and J usage is TRBJ2-7; D may be TRBD2 (5 bases). CDR3 length equals 13 residues. The V gene's germline CDR1 is SGHDT and CDR2 YYEEEE. V shed 0 bases and J shed 3 bases, with 7 bases lying between them. The CDR3 bases are TGTGCCAGCAGCTTGGAACGGGACTACGAGCAGTACTTC. Its translation is CASSLERDYEQYF.

This clone was observed once. The CDR3 region has the DNA TGTGCCAGCAGCTTAATGCGGGTCGACACTGAAGCTTTCTTT. Residues: CASSLMRVDTEAFF. The V gene is TRBV7-8, the J gene TRBJ1-1; D ambiguous. This CDR3 contains 14 residues. V gave up 2 bases and J gave up 3 bases, with 10 bases separating them. Germline-derived CDR1 and CDR2 are SGHVS and FQNEAQ.

V is TRBV11-3 and J is TRBJ1-6, with TRBD1 identical over 7 bases. V shed 3 bases, J shed 9 bases, and the junction held 8 bases outside the gene matches. The CDR3 sequence is 15 residues long. Germline CDR1 is SGHNT and CDR2 is YENEEA. DNA of the CDR3: TGTGCCAGCAGCTTGGAGACAGGGCGGTCTTCACCCCTCCACTTT. Translated: CASSLETGRSSPLHF.

The V call is TRBV24-1, the J call TRBJ2-7; D is perhaps TRBD2 (6 bases). Trimming shortened V by 1 base and J by 5 bases, and 11 bases separated the two germline ends. The CDR3 is made up of 14 amino acids. CDR1 is KGHDR, CDR2 SFDVKD, per germline. The CDR3 DNA reads as TGTGCCACCAGTGATTTCAGACGGGGGAACGAGCAGTACTTC. This translates into CATSDFRRGNEQYF.

The chain carries TRBV4-1 and TRBJ2-5, with D perhaps matching TRBD1 (6 bases). V lost 0 bases to trimming and J lost 3 bases, with 8 bases between them. The CDR3 covers 14 residues. In germline, CDR1 is MGHRA, CDR2 YSYEKL. In DNA form, the CDR3 reads TGCGCCAGCAGCCAAGATCCAGGGGAAGAGACCCAGTACTTC. Its protein is CASSQDPGEETQYF.

Written as DNA, the CDR3 is TGCGCCAGCAGCGGGAGAGGTCTCCCTGAAAAACTGTTTTTT. This gives the protein CASSGRGLPEKLFF. This chain uses TRBV5-1 with TRBJ1-4; no clear D. This CDR3 spans 14 amino acids. Trimming took off 4 bases at V and 7 bases at J, with 14 bases between the two ends. The germline CDR1 and CDR2 sequences are SGHRS and YFSETQ.

The chain carries TRBV10-3 and TRBJ2-3, with 10 nucleotides matching TRBD2. The germline CDR1 and CDR2 sequences are ENHRY and SYGVKD. The CDR3 is 17 residues long. The V segment lost 2 bases and the J segment 1 base; nucleotides outside the gene matches: 6. CDR3: CAISELRGTSGTDTQYF. CDR3 in DNA: TGTGCCATCAGTGAGCTGAGAGGGACTAGCGGCACAGATACGCAGTATTTT.

The chain couples TRBV4-1 to TRBJ1-2; TRBD1 is a possible D gene (5 bases). The CDR3 covers 14 residues. V lost 5 bases and J lost 8, with 18 bases in between. Per germline, CDR1 MGHRA and CDR2 YSYEKL. CDR3 DNA sequence: TGCGCCAGCAGCGGTATTGGAAAGGGGCGAGGCTACACCTTC. The encoded protein is CASSGIGKGRGYTF.